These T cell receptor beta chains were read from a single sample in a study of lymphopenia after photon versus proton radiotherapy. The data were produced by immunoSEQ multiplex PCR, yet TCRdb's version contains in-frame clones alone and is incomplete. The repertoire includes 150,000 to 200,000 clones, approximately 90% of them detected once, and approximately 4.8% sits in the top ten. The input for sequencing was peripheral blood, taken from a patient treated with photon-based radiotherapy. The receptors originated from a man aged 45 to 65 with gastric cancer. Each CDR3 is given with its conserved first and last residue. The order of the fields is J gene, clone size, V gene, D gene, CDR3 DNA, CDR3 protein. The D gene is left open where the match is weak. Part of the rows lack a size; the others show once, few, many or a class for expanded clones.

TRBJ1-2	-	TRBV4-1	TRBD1	TGCGCCAGCAGCAACCGGATTTGGGACAGGCGGGAAAAGGGCTACACCTTC	CASSNRIWDRREKGYTF
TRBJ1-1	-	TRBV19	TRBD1	TGTGCCAGTAGACGTTCACAGGGGGCGATGAACACTGAAGCTTTCTTT	CASRRSQGAMNTEAFF
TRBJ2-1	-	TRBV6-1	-	TGTGCCAGCAGCGAGACAGGCTCCTACAATGAGCAGTTCTTC	CASSETGSYNEQFF
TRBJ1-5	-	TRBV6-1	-	TGTGCCAGCAGTGAACTGGGTAGGAGCAATCAGCCCCAGCATTTT	CASSELGRSNQPQHF
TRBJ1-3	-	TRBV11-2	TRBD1	TGTGCCAGCAGCTTAAGGGGGCTGAGCTCTGGAAACACCATATATTTT	CASSLRGLSSGNTIYF
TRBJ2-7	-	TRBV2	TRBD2	TGTGCCAGCAGTCCCCTACTAGCGGGAGACGAGCAGTACTTC	CASSPLLAGDEQYF
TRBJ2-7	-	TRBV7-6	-	TGTGCCAGCAGCTTACGGGGCCCGCCGGACGAGCAGTACTTC	CASSLRGPPDEQYF
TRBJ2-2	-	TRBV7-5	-	TGTGTCAGAAGCCGACAGGGTTTTTACACCGGGGAGCTGTTTTTT	CVRSRQGFYTGELFF
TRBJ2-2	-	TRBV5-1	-	TGCGCCAGCAGCTTGACTAGACGATCGAACACCGGGGAGCTGTTTTTT	CASSLTRRSNTGELFF
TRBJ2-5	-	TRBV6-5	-	TGTGCCAGCAGTTACGAACAGAACCAAGAGACCCAGTACTTC	CASSYEQNQETQYF
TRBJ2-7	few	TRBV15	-	TGTGCCACCAGCAGAGATCCTAGACAGAGGCCTTCCTACGAGCAGTACTTC	CATSRDPRQRPSYEQYF
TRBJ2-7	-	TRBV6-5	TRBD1	TGTGCCAGCACTCGGGACAGGGACTACGAGCAGTACTTC	CASTRDRDYEQYF
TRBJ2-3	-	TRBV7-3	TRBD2	TGTGCCAGCAGCTCGGGACTAGCGGGAGATACGCAGTATTTT	CASSSGLAGDTQYF
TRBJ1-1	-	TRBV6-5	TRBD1	TGTGCCAGCAGTTATGGACAGGGGCTAGCTTTCTTT	CASSYGQGLAFF
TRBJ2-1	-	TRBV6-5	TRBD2	TGTGCCAGCAGTTACGAGGGCGGGAGGCCGTGGAATGAGCAGTTCTTC	CASSYEGGRPWNEQFF
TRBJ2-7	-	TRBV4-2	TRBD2	TGTGCCAGCAGCCAAGGACTAGCGGGGATTTACGAGCAGTACTTC	CASSQGLAGIYEQYF
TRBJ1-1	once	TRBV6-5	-	TGTGCCAGCAGTTACACAGAGAACACTGAAGCTTTCTTT	CASSYTENTEAFF
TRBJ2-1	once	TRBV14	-	TGTGCCAGCAGCGGCCGGACGGCCGGTGAGCAGTTCTTC	CASSGRTAGEQFF
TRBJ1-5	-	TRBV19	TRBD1	TGTGCCAGTAGTATGGGTGGGGACAGGGGAAAACAGCCCCAGCATTTT	CASSMGGDRGKQPQHF
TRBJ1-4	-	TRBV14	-	TGTGCCAGCAGCCCGATATCAACTAATGAAAAACTGTTTTTT	CASSPISTNEKLFF
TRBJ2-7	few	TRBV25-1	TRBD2	TGTGCCAGCAGTGATGACGGGAGGTACTACGAGCAGTACTTC	CASSDDGRYYEQYF
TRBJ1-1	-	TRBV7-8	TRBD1	TGTGCCAGCAGCTTACGAAGGGACAGGACCTTGAAAATGAACACTGAAGCTTTCTTT	CASSLRRDRTLKMNTEAFF
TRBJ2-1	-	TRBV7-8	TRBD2	TGTGCCAGCAGCTTAGAACACCCCCAGCGGGAGGGCAATGATGAGCAGTTCTTC	CASSLEHPQREGNDEQFF
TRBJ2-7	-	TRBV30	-	TGTGCCTGGAGTCCTTACACCGAAAGATCCTACGAGCAGTACTTC	CAWSPYTERSYEQYF
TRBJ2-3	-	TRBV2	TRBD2	TGTGCCAGCAGTGTGACTAGCGGGAGGGATACGCAGTATTTT	CASSVTSGRDTQYF
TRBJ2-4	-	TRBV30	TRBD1	TGTGCCTGGGCGGGACAGGGGGCAAACATTCAGTACTTC	CAWAGQGANIQYF
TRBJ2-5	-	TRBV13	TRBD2	TGTGCCAGCAGCTTCAGCGGGAAAGAGACCCAGTACTTC	CASSFSGKETQYF
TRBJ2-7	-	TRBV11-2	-	TGTGCCAGCAGCGGACAGGGAGGGCGCGAGCAGTACTTC	CASSGQGGREQYF
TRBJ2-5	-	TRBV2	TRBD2	TGTGCCAGCAGAATCGGACTAGCGGGAGTACAGGAGACCCAGTACTTC	CASRIGLAGVQETQYF
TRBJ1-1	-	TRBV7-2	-	TGTGCCAGCACCCCTGGGGCAGGGTTCACTGAAGCTTTCTTT	CASTPGAGFTEAFF
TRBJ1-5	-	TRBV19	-	TGTGCCAGTAGTGCTACCGGGTCCGCGGGCAATCAGCCCCAGCATTTT	CASSATGSAGNQPQHF
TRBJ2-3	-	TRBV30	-	TGTGCCTGGAGCGTACGGGACACAGATACGCAGTATTTT	CAWSVRDTDTQYF
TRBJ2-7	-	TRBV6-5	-	TGTGCCAGCAGTTACTCGATAGGGGGAGAGCAGTACTTC	CASSYSIGGEQYF
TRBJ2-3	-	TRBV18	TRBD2	TGTGCCAGCTCACGGCTAGCGGGAGGCCCAGATACGCAGTATTTT	CASSRLAGGPDTQYF
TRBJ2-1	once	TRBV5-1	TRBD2	TGCGCCAGCAGCTTAACAGCGGGACCCTACAATGAGCAGTTCTTC	CASSLTAGPYNEQFF
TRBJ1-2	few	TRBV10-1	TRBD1	TGCGCCAGCAGTGACGGGACAGGGACTAATGGCTACACCTTC	CASSDGTGTNGYTF
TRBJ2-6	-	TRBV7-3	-	TGTGCCAGCAGTAATGTCGAGCCAGATGGGGCTGGGGCCAACGTCCTGACTTTC	CASSNVEPDGAGANVLTF
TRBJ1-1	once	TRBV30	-	TGTGCCTGGAGTGTATATTCGGGGCCTGAAGCTTTCTTT	CAWSVYSGPEAFF
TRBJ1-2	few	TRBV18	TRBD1	TGTGCCAGCTCACAGGGACAGGTCTATGGCTACACCTTC	CASSQGQVYGYTF
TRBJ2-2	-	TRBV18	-	TGTGCCAGCTCACCACCGGAAACTGCGAGGGAGCTGTTTTTT	CASSPPETARELFF
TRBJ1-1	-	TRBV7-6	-	TGTGCCAGCAGCTTAACAGGTACGAACACTGAAGCTTTCTTT	CASSLTGTNTEAFF
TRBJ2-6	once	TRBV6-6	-	TGTGCCAGCAGTTCCCGGGAACCTGGGGCCAACGTCCTGACTTTC	CASSSREPGANVLTF
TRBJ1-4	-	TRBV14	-	TGTGCCAGCAGCCAAGAAAGCCTGGGGCCGGGTGAAAAACTGTTTTTT	CASSQESLGPGEKLFF
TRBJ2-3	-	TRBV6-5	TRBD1	TGTGCCAGCAGAGGGGGCTTGTCAGATACGCAGTATTTT	CASRGGLSDTQYF
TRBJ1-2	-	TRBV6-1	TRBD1	TGTGCCAGCAGTGCCCGGACAGGGGACTATGGCTACACCTTC	CASSARTGDYGYTF
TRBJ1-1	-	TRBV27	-	TGTGCCAGCAGTTTAGGGGGGCGAGGGACTGAAGCTTTCTTT	CASSLGGRGTEAFF
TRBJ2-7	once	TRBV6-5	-	TGTGCCAGCAGTTGGGGGAATGCCTACGAGCAGTACTTC	CASSWGNAYEQYF
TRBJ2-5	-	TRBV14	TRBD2	TGTGCCAGCAGCCAAGACTGGGCGGGAGGAAACCAAGAGACCCAGTACTTC	CASSQDWAGGNQETQYF
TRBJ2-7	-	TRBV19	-	TGTGCCAGTCAGGACTCGTCCTACGAGCAGTACTTC	CASQDSSYEQYF
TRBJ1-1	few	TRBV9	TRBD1	TGTGCCAGCGGGACAGGCTCGAACACTGAAGCTTTCTTT	CASGTGSNTEAFF
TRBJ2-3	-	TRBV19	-	TGTGCCAGTAGTATAGATGGGGTCATCACAGATACGCAGTATTTT	CASSIDGVITDTQYF
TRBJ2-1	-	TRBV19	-	TGTGCCAGTAAATTCGGGACCGATTACAATGAGCAGTTCTTC	CASKFGTDYNEQFF
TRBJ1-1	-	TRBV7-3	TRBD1	TGTGCCAGCAGCTCAATAGGGACAGGGAAAAACACTGAAGCTTTCTTT	CASSSIGTGKNTEAFF
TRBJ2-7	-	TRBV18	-	TGTGCCAGCTCACGGGGGGCCGACTACGAGCAGTACTTC	CASSRGADYEQYF
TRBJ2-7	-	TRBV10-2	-	TGCGCCAGCAGTGAGCCGGATCACTACGAGCAGTACTTC	CASSEPDHYEQYF